What follows describes a single TCR beta chain. Its antigen remains unknown. These data belong to a study of OX40 agonist ivuxolimab in advanced cancers. The method was immunoSEQ multiplex PCR; TCRdb's version includes in-frame clones alone and lacks a portion of them. The sample contains roughly 74,000 clones, around 94% of which appear only once. Germline V lookup: CDR1 SGHVS, CDR2 FQNEAQ. CDR3 length: 17 amino acids. J lost 6 bases, V lost 2 bases, and 10 bases had no gene match. Study-level points and caveats: Expanded clones were, on average, more numerous among CD8+ T cells than CD4+.

The sequencing here drew on CD4+ or CD8+ T cells sorted from blood, taken in a trial of the OX40 agonist ivuxolimab. The TCR sequence derives from an adult with an advanced solid tumor such as melanoma, head and neck, liver or kidney cancer. The J gene is TRBJ1-5, the V gene TRBV7-8, with 10 nucleotides matching TRBD1. CDR3 sequence (DNA): TGTGCCAGCAGCTTATCAACTAGGACAGGGGGTTCTCAGCCCCAGCATTTT. Encoded protein: CASSLSTRTGGSQPQHF.